This T cell receptor (beta chain) is from a study of regulatory T cells in long-lasting Graves disease. Across the study: Antithyroid drug intake by newly diagnosed Graves' patients had lasted under 3 months.

Time point defined: newly diagnosed GD, antithyroid drugs for less than 3 months. The TCR library used RNA extracted from PBMCs. Germline loops: CDR1 SGHRS, CDR2 YFSETQ. The CDR3 totals 16 residues. Losses at the gene ends were 0 bases for V and 7 bases for J; bases not matched to a gene: 4. Construction of TCR beta libraries relied on iRepertoire HTBI primers and on Arm-PCR targeting CDR3 regions. Each CDR3 protein is one row after TCRdb ran MiXCR on the multiplex PCR reads. The repertoire holds hundreds of thousands of distinct CDR3 sequences, with around 16% as singletons. This clonotype was detected a few times. The same data also contributed to another study, on T cells in Graves' hyperthyroidism and ophthalmopathy.

V gene TRBV5-1 combines with J gene TRBJ2-1; TRBD2 matches at 13 bases. This specimen was peripheral blood mononuclear cells (PBMCs), taken at new diagnosis, from a patient treated with antithyroid drugs. The origin of this receptor is a man between 18 and 29 years old with Graves disease. CDR3 sequence (DNA): TGCGCCAGCAGCTTGGCCAAGGGACTAGCGGGAAATGAGCAGTTCTTC. Translation gives CASSLAKGLAGNEQFF.